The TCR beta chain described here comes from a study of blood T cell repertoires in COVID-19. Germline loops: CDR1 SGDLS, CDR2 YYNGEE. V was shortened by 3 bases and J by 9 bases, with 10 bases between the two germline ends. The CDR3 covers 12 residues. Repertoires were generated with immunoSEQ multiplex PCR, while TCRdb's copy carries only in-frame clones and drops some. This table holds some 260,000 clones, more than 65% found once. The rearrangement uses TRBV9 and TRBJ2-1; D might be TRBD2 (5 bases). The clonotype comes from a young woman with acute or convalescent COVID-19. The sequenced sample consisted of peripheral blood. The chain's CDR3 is CASSARGREQFF. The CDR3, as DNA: TGTGCCAGCAGCGCCCGGGGTCGTGAGCAGTTCTTC. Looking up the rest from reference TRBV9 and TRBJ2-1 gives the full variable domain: DSGVTQTPKHLITATGQRVTLRCSPRSGDLSVYWYQQSLDQGLQFLIQYYNGEERAKGNILERFSAQQFPDLHSELNLSSLELGDSALYFCASSARGREQFFGPGTRLTVL.